This entry features one T cell receptor (beta chain) sequence. Its antigen remains undetermined. Within one base of it there is no much larger clone, and no base qualities were kept. What the time point label conveys for this sample: cycle 1 day 1 (C1D1), immediately before nivolumab initiation. Every trial patient had relapsed following autologous stem cell transplantation, and prior brentuximab vedotin exposure was what differed among cohorts A, B and C. A total of under 70 patients with relapsed/refractory classical Hodgkin lymphoma made up the trial cohort, and each patient's best overall response was complete response, partial response or progressive disease. In the multi-cohort phase II CheckMate 205 trial, trial patients received single-agent nivolumab. An independent review committee assessed best overall response using the 2007 International Working Group response criteria. Trial PBMCs were collected immediately before nivolumab initiation (C1D1) and during therapy at cycle 2 day 1 and cycle 4 day 1. Peripheral blood was collected in 8 mL Vacutainer Cell Preparation Tubes, from which PBMCs were isolated by centrifugation and then cryopreserved.

The germline V gene provides CDR1 SNHLY and CDR2 FYNNEI. Trimming removed 4 bases from V and 10 bases from J, leaving 8 bases between the germline ends. The cysteine opens and the phenylalanine closes a CDR3 of 11 amino acids. The only DNA kept is the CDR3, 33 bases in frame from the first base. The Qiagen DNeasy kit was used to extract genomic DNA both from unsorted PBMCs and from the negatively selected CD4+ and CD8+ fractions. TCR beta CDR3 regions were subjected to amplification by immunoSEQ multiplex PCR with primers that anneal to V and J segments. Amplification bias was minimized using a synthetic immune receptor repertoire, and residual bias was removed computationally after sequencing. The published analysis was carried out like this. Custom Python scripts were used to quantify repertoire diversity as the Shannon entropy index. Unsorted, CD4+ and CD8+ repertoires were analyzed separately, except in combined analyses where CD4+ and CD8+ sequences were merged in silico. A clone counted as expanded when the clone's frequency after treatment rose at least 2-fold relative to C1D1, and clones undetected at baseline were given a pseudocount of 0.5. Singleton clones were defined as clones with 0 or 1 copy at C1D1, and non-singleton clones were defined as clones with 2 or more copies. By matching protein sequences in sorted samples from the same patient, clones expanded in unsorted samples were annotated as CD4+, CD8+ or unknown. Diversity changes from C1D1 to C4D1 were tested in paired samples using Wilcoxon tests. TCRdb took this table from immuneACCESS and kept in-frame rearrangements with V and J called. Such tables lack part of the clones; where checked against another copy, unresolved V genes explain under half of the gap, and the rest is unexplained. V, J and clone size were drawn from that table, and D and trimming were deduced from the DNA. Present in this sample are 11,000 to 15,000 clones, roughly 80% of which were seen just once. Approximately 4% of the sample rests with the top ten.

This entry comes from a study of PD-1 blockade in classical Hodgkin lymphoma (dated by TCRdb to 2018 to 2020). General notes on the study: Nivolumab dosing was 3 mg/kg intravenously every 2 weeks, continuing until either disease progression or unacceptable toxicity. A peripheral blood immune signature of response to PD-1 blockade in classical Hodgkin lymphoma was defined using TCR beta sequencing and CyTOF.

What the work shows at the level of the full study, not this receptor alone: CD4+ but not CD8+ TCR diversity rose significantly by C4D1 (p=0.0027 vs p=0.16), most apparent in complete responders (p=0.02). Patients starting nivolumab less than 1 year after ASCT had lower diversity and were excluded from later analyses to avoid confounding by immune reconstitution. Baseline diversity similar to that of newly diagnosed patients was observed in trial patients achieving complete response, whereas significantly lower diversity was observed in partial responders and progressors. The study covered only a single clinical trial cohort, and the causes of the repertoire differences, possibly disease activity or prior therapy, were still not defined. Baseline TCR diversity was reported to be lower in newly diagnosed patients than in healthy donors and to be lower still in relapsed/refractory patients.

The TCR sequence derives from a human donor with classical Hodgkin lymphoma. Recombination linked TRBV2 to TRBJ2-1; no confident D gene assignment can be made. The source was peripheral blood mononuclear cells (PBMCs), collected at baseline. The CDR3 sequence is CASSAIYEQFF. Read as DNA, the sequence is TGTGCCAGCAGTGCAATCTACGAGCAGTTCTTC.